Shown below are 26 T cell receptor beta chains from a single sample sequenced in a study of T cell responses to AZD1222 COVID-19 vaccine. The repertoire was sequenced with immunoSEQ multiplex PCR; TCRdb's copy has only in-frame clones and lacks some. The sample holds around 130,000 clones, 70% to 90% seen once. This specimen consisted of peripheral blood, obtained 28 days after the second AZD1222 dose. These receptors all stem from an adult who received the AZD1222 COVID-19 vaccine.

This rearrangement joins TRBV7-2 to TRBJ1-1; the match to TRBD1 covers 7 bases. With 1 base clipped from V and 6 bases from J, the junction kept 11 bases outside the gene matches. This CDR3 is built from 16 residues. Germline V gene lookup returns CDR1 SGHTA and CDR2 FQGNSA. For the CDR3, the DNA is TGTGCCAGCAGCTTAGTCGGGACAGTCGTCGGCGCTGAAGCTTTCTTT. Protein sequence: CASSLVGTVVGAEAFF.

This sequence joins TRBV11-2 and TRBJ1-2; D remains ambiguous. Germline CDR1 and CDR2: SGHAT and FQNNGV. This CDR3 is built from 16 residues. V shed 4 bases and J shed 4 bases, with 19 bases lying between them. The CDR3 here is CASSSRLKDESYGYTF. The CDR3, as DNA: TGTGCCAGCAGCTCCCGGCTGAAGGACGAGTCCTATGGCTACACCTTC.

This clone has a single count. The chain joins TRBV2 to TRBJ2-5, with D perhaps matching TRBD1 or TRBD2 (6 bases each). The CDR3 length is 18 residues. Germline V CDR1 and CDR2: SNHLY, FYNNEI. The germline V and J ends were trimmed by 1 base and 10 bases, with 28 bases remaining between them. CDR3 in DNA: TGTGCCAGCAGTGAAGGCCCCGGGGGCGCCCGATATTTGAGCGACCAGTACTTC. This translates into CASSEGPGGARYLSDQYF.

This clone was found a few times. This chain links TRBV9 with TRBJ1-3; D may be TRBD1 (6 bases). V was shortened by 1 base and J by 0 bases, with 14 bases between the two germline ends. The CDR3 totals 17 residues. Germline-derived CDR1 and CDR2 are SGDLS and YYNGEE. CDR3 nucleotide sequence: TGTGCCAGCAGCGTATTCGATGACAGGCTCTCTGGAAACACCATATATTTT. This codes for CASSVFDDRLSGNTIYF.

The CDR3 protein is CASSPPPQNGNTIYF. In DNA form, the CDR3 reads TGTGCCAGCTCACCACCTCCACAGAATGGAAACACCATATATTTT. The V and J genes are TRBV18 and TRBJ1-3; D unclear. The CDR3 consists of 15 residues. V gave up 0 bases and J gave up 3 bases, with 9 bases separating them. The V gene's germline CDR1 is KGHSH and CDR2 LQKENI.

The chain has TRBV7-8 and TRBJ1-2; D unresolved. CDR1 is SGHVS and CDR2 is FQNEAQ in the germline V gene. V was pared by 5 bases and J by 0 bases, with 13 bases between. The CDR3 totals 15 residues. This CDR3 reads CASSRSGGPNYGYTF. The CDR3 region has the DNA TGTGCCAGCAGCCGTTCGGGCGGCCCTAACTATGGCTACACCTTC.

The chain joins TRBV3-1 (or the pseudogene TRBV3-2) to TRBJ1-2, with 7 bases fitting TRBD1. Germline CDR1 LGHDT, CDR2 YNNKEL (reference sequence). The CDR3 has 14 residues. V trimming: 2 bases; J trimming: 4 bases; junction bases outside the gene matches: 4. In DNA, the CDR3 is TGTGCCAGCAGCCAAACGACAGGGAGCTATGGCTACACCTTC. This gives the protein CASSQTTGSYGYTF.

The rearrangement joins TRBV11-2 to TRBJ2-6; 7 bases match TRBD1. V dropped 4 bases and J dropped 0; count of bases not matched to a gene: 6. Germline V gives CDR1 SGHAT, CDR2 FQNNGV. The CDR3 length is 17 residues. This chain's CDR3 is CASSSHSGGSGANVLTF. DNA for the CDR3: TGTGCCAGCAGCTCCCATTCAGGGGGCTCTGGGGCCAACGTCCTGACTTTC.

The V and J genes are TRBV5-1 and TRBJ1-1; D remains unclear. The CDR3 is 13 residues long. Trimming stripped 2 bases from V and 2 bases from J, with 7 bases between. CDR1 SGHRS and CDR2 YFSETQ come from the germline V gene. The CDR3 bases are TGCGCCAGCAGCTTTGGACGAAACACTGAAGCTTTCTTT. It is translated as CASSFGRNTEAFF.

The rearrangement joins TRBV9 to TRBJ1-5, with D perhaps TRBD1 (5 bases). The CDR3 sequence is 15 residues long. V was pared by 1 base and J by 4 bases, with 12 bases between. Germline V lookup: CDR1 SGDLS, CDR2 YYNGEE. CDR3 DNA: TGTGCCAGCAGCGTAAGCGGGGGACCAAATCAGCCCCAGCATTTT. Its protein product is CASSVSGGPNQPQHF.

The chain uses TRBV10-1 and TRBJ2-5; a possible D gene is TRBD2 (5 bases). This CDR3 comprises 15 residues. CDR1 is WNHNN, CDR2 SYGVQD, per germline (reference sequence). Deletions cut 4 bases from V and 1 base from J, with 13 bases between. The CDR3 loop is CASSVGARGQETQYF. The CDR3 DNA sequence: TGCGCCAGCAGTGTTGGAGCCCGGGGCCAAGAGACCCAGTACTTC.

The genes are TRBV3-1 (or the pseudogene TRBV3-2) and TRBJ1-4, with 7 bases matching TRBD1. The trim removed 5 bases at V and 3 bases at J, leaving 0 bases unmatched. Germline V CDR1 and CDR2: LGHDT, YNNKEL (reference sequence). The CDR3 totals 13 residues. The CDR3 protein is CASSGTANEKLFF. The DNA for the CDR3 is TGTGCCAGCAGCGGGACAGCTAATGAAAAACTGTTTTTT.

This clone occurred once. The chain is built from TRBV2 and TRBJ2-7; TRBD1 matches 8 bases. The germline CDR1 and CDR2 sequences are SNHLY and FYNNEI. The CDR3 has 14 residues. V gave up 7 bases and J gave up 3 bases; unmatched junction bases: 8. The CDR3 DNA follows: TGTGCCAGCAACGGACAGGGATCGGACTACGAGCAGTACTTC. Translating it yields CASNGQGSDYEQYF.

The table lists this clone with a few counts. This chain connects TRBV10-2 to TRBJ1-6; a weak D match, TRBD1 (6 bases). V was pared by 4 bases and J by 7 bases, with 8 bases between. CDR1 and CDR2 (germline): WSHSY, SAAADI. The CDR3 is made up of 13 amino acids. The CDR3 coding sequence is TGCGCCAGCAGTGGGACAGTCAATTCACCCCTCCACTTT. It is translated as CASSGTVNSPLHF.

The chain combines TRBV6-1 with TRBJ1-2; D is uncertain. Trimming removed 0 bases from V and 4 bases from J, with 12 bases in between. The CDR3 sequence is 15 residues long. From germline, CDR1 is MNHNS and CDR2 SASEGT. DNA of the CDR3: TGTGCCAGCAGTGAAGCGGGCCGGAGGCCCTATGGCTACACCTTC. Amino acid sequence: CASSEAGRRPYGYTF.

CDR3 in DNA: TGCGCCAGCAGCCAAGGACTAGCGGGAGCCGGGGAGCTGTTTTTT. Translation: CASSQGLAGAGELFF. V is TRBV4-1 and J is TRBJ2-2; 12 bases are a match to TRBD2. The germline V gene encodes CDR1 MGHRA and CDR2 YSYEKL. CDR3 size: 15 residues. V lost 1 base to trimming and J lost 6 bases; unmatched junction nucleotides: 0.

The chain recombines TRBV19 with TRBJ2-2, with 7 bases matching TRBD1. Trimming at V came to 2 bases and at J to 4 bases, leaving 13 bases not matched to a gene. Germline V gives CDR1 LNHDA, CDR2 SQIVND (reference sequence). The CDR3 has 18 residues. CDR3 in amino acids: CASSIRGTARFFTGELFF. Written as DNA, the CDR3 is TGTGCCAGTAGTATAAGGGGGACAGCCCGGTTTTTCACCGGGGAGCTGTTTTTT.

This clone showed up just a few times. The CDR3 nucleotides read TGTGCCAGCAGTTTATCGGTGTCCTATAATGAAAAACTGTTTTTT. Protein: CASSLSVSYNEKLFF. The genes are TRBV27 and TRBJ1-4; D is uncertain. The CDR3 covers 15 residues. Looked up from germline, CDR1 is MNHEY and CDR2 is SMNVEV (reference sequence). V lost 0 bases to trimming and J lost 4 bases, with 9 bases between them.

To note about this clone: The germline gene is not matched at one end of the junction; a read error may be the cause. The chain employs TRBV10-1 and TRBJ2-7, with no clear D. The CDR3 length is 13 residues. The germline gives CDR1 WNHNN, CDR2 SYGVQD (reference sequence). This chain's CDR3 is CASSESYSDEQYF. The CDR3 DNA reads TGCGCCAGCAGCGAAAGTTACTCCGACGAGCAGTACTTC.

V is TRBV9 and J is TRBJ2-2, with 8 positions matching TRBD2. CDR1 SGDLS and CDR2 YYNGEE come from the germline V gene. J lost 4 bases, V lost 3 bases, and 8 bases had no gene match. This CDR3 is 16 amino acids long. CDR3 coding DNA: TGTGCCAGCAGCGGAGGAGCGGGAGAGAGCACCGGGGAGCTGTTTTTT. Translation gives CASSGGAGESTGELFF.

The rearrangement joins TRBV5-1 to TRBJ2-5, with D possibly being TRBD2 (5 bases). V lost 2 bases and J 2 bases, leaving 13 bases between the germline ends. This CDR3 has 15 residues. Germline V lookup: CDR1 SGHRS, CDR2 YFSETQ. The CDR3 coding sequence is TGCGCCAGCAGCTTTAGCGATCCCTTACAAGAGACCCAGTACTTC. Amino acids: CASSFSDPLQETQYF.

This sequence joins TRBV5-1 and TRBJ1-2; D remains ambiguous. This CDR3 contains 14 residues. Looked up from germline, CDR1 is SGHRS and CDR2 is YFSETQ. The ends were cut back, 4 bases at V and 0 bases at J, with 10 bases in the middle. CDR3 region: CASSPSETNYGYTF. CDR3 DNA sequence: TGCGCCAGCAGCCCCAGCGAGACTAACTATGGCTACACCTTC.

The chain is built from TRBV10-3 and TRBJ1-6, with a possible D match to TRBD1 (6 bases). V dropped 6 bases and J dropped 9 bases, with 12 bases sitting between them. Germline CDR1 and CDR2: ENHRY and SYGVKD. The CDR3 sequence is 13 residues long. CDR3 loop: CAISRGGPSPLHF. CDR3 nucleotides: TGTGCCATCAGCAGGGGTGGTCCTTCACCCCTCCACTTT.

The chain employs TRBV6-2 or TRBV6-3 and TRBJ1-1; TRBD1 aligns across 9 bases. J gave up 2 bases and V 5 bases, and 3 bases lay outside the gene matches. The CDR3 is 14 residues long. The germline V gene encodes CDR1 MNHEY and CDR2 SVGEGT. In nucleotides, the CDR3 is TGTGCCAGCAGTCGACAGGGGGGTAACACTGAAGCTTTCTTT. As protein: CASSRQGGNTEAFF.

A few counts support this clone. CDR3 sequence: CASLQGLGSYNEQFF. The DNA of the CDR3 is TGTGCCAGCCTACAGGGTCTTGGCTCCTACAATGAGCAGTTCTTC. The gene calls are TRBV6-5 and TRBJ2-1; the D gene is possibly TRBD1 (6 bases). Germline V gene lookup returns CDR1 MNHEY and CDR2 SVGAGI. The CDR3 covers 15 residues. The ends were cut back, 8 bases at V and 0 bases at J, with 14 bases in the middle.

The chain employs TRBV2 and TRBJ2-1, with TRBD2 identical over 8 bases. The CDR3 spans 15 residues. The germline gives CDR1 SNHLY, CDR2 FYNNEI. Unmatched junction bases numbered 7, after V lost 7 bases and J lost 2 bases. CDR3: CASMVSSGTYNEQFF. DNA of the CDR3: TGTGCCAGCATGGTTAGTAGCGGGACCTACAATGAGCAGTTCTTC.